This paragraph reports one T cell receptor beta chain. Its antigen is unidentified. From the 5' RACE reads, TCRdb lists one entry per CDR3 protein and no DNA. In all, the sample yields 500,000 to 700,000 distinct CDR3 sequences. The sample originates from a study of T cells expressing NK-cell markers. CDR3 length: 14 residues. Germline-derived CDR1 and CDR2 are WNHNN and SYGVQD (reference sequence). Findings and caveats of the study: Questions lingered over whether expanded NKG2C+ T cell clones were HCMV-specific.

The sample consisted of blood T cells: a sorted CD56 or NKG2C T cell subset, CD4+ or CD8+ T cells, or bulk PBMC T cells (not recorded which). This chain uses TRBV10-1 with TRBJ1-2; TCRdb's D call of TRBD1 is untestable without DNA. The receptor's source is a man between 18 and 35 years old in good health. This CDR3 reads CASSPGTVNYGYTF.